Listed below are T cell receptor beta chains from one sample, sequenced in a study of response to subunit inactivated influenza vaccine. TCRdb reanalysed the RT-PCR reads using MiXCR and keeps one entry per CDR3 protein. The data show roughly 710,000 distinct CDR3 sequences, 14% seen once. Specimen: PBMCs from blood, collected 14 to 15 days before vaccination. These receptors all come from a man in his fifties or sixties who received an inactivated influenza vaccine. Each CDR3 is given with its conserved first and last residue. A D gene is named only where the DNA matches it firmly. The size entry is marked missing in some rows and otherwise reads once, few, many or a size class.

TGTGCCAGCAGCCAAGATTGGCGGGGGGGCGGCGAGCAGTACTTC	CASSQDWRGGGEQYF	few	TRBD2	TRBV3-1	TRBJ2-7
TGCGCCAGCAGCCAAGTATCAGCGGGAGTACGGAATGGTGAGCAGTTCTTC	CASSQVSAGVRNGEQFF	.	TRBD2	TRBV4-1	TRBJ2-1
TGTGCCAGCAGAACGACCGGGACAGGGCCGGGGGAGCAGTACTTC	CASRTTGTGPGEQYF	.	TRBD1	TRBV6-1	TRBJ2-7
TGTGCCAGCAGAAGAGGTAGCGGGCCCTACGAGCAGTACTTC	CASRRGSGPYEQYF	.	TRBD2	TRBV6-1	TRBJ2-7
TGCAGCGCCTCCGGGGCATTCCAAGCTTTCTTT	CSASGAFQAFF	.	.	TRBV29-1	TRBJ1-1
TGCGCCAGCAGCTTGGCCACGGGCATGGGTCACGAGCAGTACTTC	CASSLATGMGHEQYF	.	.	TRBV5-1	TRBJ2-7
TGTGCCAGCAGTTACTCAGTGACAGGGATCTCCTACGAGCAGTACTTC	CASSYSVTGISYEQYF	.	TRBD1	TRBV6-2/TRBV6-3	TRBJ2-7
TGCAGTGCTAGGGACAGGGGAGGTATTAGCAATCAGCCCCAGCATTTT	CSARDRGGISNQPQHF	.	TRBD1	TRBV20-1	TRBJ1-5
TGCGCCAGCAGCCGAGTGGTATCCGGCACAGATACGCAGTATTTT	CASSRVVSGTDTQYF	.	.	TRBV4-3	TRBJ2-3
TGTGCCAGCAGCTTAATGGTTTCTAGCGGGAGTGGGGGGTACGAGCAGTACTTC	CASSLMVSSGSGGYEQYF	.	TRBD2	TRBV11-2	TRBJ2-7
TGTGCCAGCAGTATAAGAAGAGGACTTGTCTACGAGCAGTACTTC	CASSIRRGLVYEQYF	.	.	TRBV7-9	TRBJ2-7
TGCGCCAGCAGCTTGGAGGGGATCGGGTTCAATGAGCAGTTCTTC	CASSLEGIGFNEQFF	.	.	TRBV5-1	TRBJ2-1
TGTGCCAGCCAACGTAGACAGGGGGTAGGCGAGCAGTACTTC	CASQRRQGVGEQYF	few	TRBD1	TRBV12-3/TRBV12-4	TRBJ2-7
TGCGCCAGCAGCCAGGATGGATTGGGGTTTAACGAGCAGTACTTC	CASSQDGLGFNEQYF	.	.	TRBV4-3	TRBJ2-7
TGCAGTGCTAGTGTTGGGCCTAGCGGGAGGGGTGAGACCCAGTACTTC	CSASVGPSGRGETQYF	few	TRBD2	TRBV20-1	TRBJ2-5
TGTGCCAGCAGCTCCCATCGTCGAACAGGACTTACAGATACGCAGTATTTT	CASSSHRRTGLTDTQYF	few	.	TRBV7-2	TRBJ2-3
TGTGCCAGCAGTGTGGGACGCTACGAGCAGTACTTC	CASSVGRYEQYF	few	.	TRBV2	TRBJ2-7
TGTGCCAGCAGTTACGAAGGGGGACATAGCAATCAGCCCCAGCATTTT	CASSYEGGHSNQPQHF	few	.	TRBV6-2/TRBV6-3	TRBJ1-5
TGTGCCAGCAGCCCTAACGCTGTCAGGACTACCACCGGGGAGCTGTTTTTT	CASSPNAVRTTTGELFF	few	.	TRBV7-3	TRBJ2-2
TGTGCCAGCAGTAGTTATGCACTGACCACCGGGGAGCTGTTTTTT	CASSSYALTTGELFF	few	.	TRBV27	TRBJ2-2
TGTGCCAGCAGTTTAAGCGGGAGAGCCTACGAGCAGTACTTC	CASSLSGRAYEQYF	many	TRBD2	TRBV27	TRBJ2-7
TGCAGTGCTCAACAGGGGCGTAATTCACCCCTCCACTTT	CSAQQGRNSPLHF	few	TRBD1	TRBV20-1	TRBJ1-6
TGCAGTGCTAGGCACGTACGTCAGAATGAGCAGTTCTTC	CSARHVRQNEQFF	few	.	TRBV20-1	TRBJ2-1
TGTGCCAGCAGCTTAGACGGGGGGGCCAGAAATGAGCAGTTCTTC	CASSLDGGARNEQFF	.	TRBD2	TRBV7-2	TRBJ2-1
TGCAGCGCCCGCGGGAGCGGCGGCGAGCAGTACTTC	CSARGSGGEQYF	.	TRBD2	TRBV29-1	TRBJ2-7
TGCGCCAGCAGCCTCGTTCACGGGACAGGAGGGGAAAAGAACACTGAAGCTTTCTTT	CASSLVHGTGGEKNTEAFF	many	TRBD1	TRBV4-1	TRBJ1-1
TGTGCCAGCAGCCAAGGACTAAACAATGAGCAGTTCTTC	CASSQGLNNEQFF	.	.	TRBV7-8	TRBJ2-1
TGTGCCAGCAGTTACGGGGGGAACACTGAAGCTTTCTTT	CASSYGGNTEAFF	many	.	TRBV6-5	TRBJ1-1
TGTGCCAGCAGCCAACTGGGACAGGGGGCAGGCTACACCTTC	CASSQLGQGAGYTF	.	TRBD1	TRBV3-1	TRBJ1-2
TGCAGTGCTAGGACGGGGATGGCTCGATTCGAGACCCAGTACTTC	CSARTGMARFETQYF	.	.	TRBV20-1	TRBJ2-5
TGTGCCAGCAGTTACGCCCGGGCCGGACAGGGGTCAGATACGCAGTATTTT	CASSYARAGQGSDTQYF	few	TRBD1	TRBV6-2/TRBV6-3	TRBJ2-3
TGTGCCAGTGAATTCGGGACAGGGGGCGAGCAGTTCTTC	CASEFGTGGEQFF	.	TRBD1	TRBV6-6	TRBJ2-1
TGTGCCAGCAGCCAAGAGGTAGGGGTGGGCACAGATACGCAGTATTTT	CASSQEVGVGTDTQYF	few	.	TRBV4-2	TRBJ2-3
TGTGCCAGCAGTTTATTGGCCCCGGGGAGCACAGATACGCAGTATTTT	CASSLLAPGSTDTQYF	few	.	TRBV6-2/TRBV6-3	TRBJ2-3
TGTGCCAGCAGCCCCGTCGAAAAGAAGAGGTCCTACGAGCAGTACTTC	CASSPVEKKRSYEQYF	many	.	TRBV11-2	TRBJ2-7
TGTGCCAGCAGCCCATTAACGGGGAGGGGACCCTACGAGCAGTACTTC	CASSPLTGRGPYEQYF	.	TRBD2	TRBV3-1	TRBJ2-7
TGTGCCAGCAGTGTCGGGCAGATGTTGGAACTGTTTTTT	CASSVGQMLELFF	.	.	TRBV2	TRBJ1-4
TGTGCCAGCAGCCCCAGGGACCAGAGTTTGGCCCAGTACTTC	CASSPRDQSLAQYF	.	.	TRBV5-8	TRBJ2-5
TGTGCCAGCAGTGGAGACAGGGAGTACCAAGAGACCCAGTACTTC	CASSGDREYQETQYF	many	TRBD1	TRBV27	TRBJ2-5
TGTGCCAGCAGTGCAGCCACGGGACAAATGAACACTGAAGCTTTCTTT	CASSAATGQMNTEAFF	many	.	TRBV28	TRBJ1-1
TGCAGCGTTGAAGATTCGGCAGGGGGGGTCGGGGAGCTGTTTTTT	CSVEDSAGGVGELFF	few	.	TRBV29-1	TRBJ2-2